The 15 T cell receptor beta chains given below trace back to one sample, sequenced in a study of cytomegalovirus exposure and HLA in healthy donors. Profiling relied on immunoSEQ multiplex PCR, and the TCRdb table lists in-frame clones only, not all of them. The table has about 58,000 clones, roughly nine tenths seen once. Sample: PBMCs. The source of these receptors is a man between 18 and 29 years old in good health and CMV-seronegative.

The chain combines TRBV11-3 with TRBJ2-5; perhaps TRBD2 as D (6 bases). Germline V CDR1 and CDR2: SGHNT, YENEEA. Trimming stripped 5 bases from V and 0 bases from J, with 16 bases between. The CDR3 consists of 16 residues. The CDR3, as DNA: TGTGCCAGCAGCATTACCGGGACTCAGTACCAAGAGACCCAGTACTTC. This translates into CASSITGTQYQETQYF.

The chain recombines TRBV7-9 with TRBJ2-5; D might be TRBD2 (6 bases). The ends were cut back, 7 bases at V and 0 bases at J, with 18 bases in the middle. CDR1 SEHNR and CDR2 FQNEAQ come from the germline V gene (reference sequence). The CDR3 runs 16 residues. CDR3 protein: CASTKERVADQETQYF. The CDR3 bases are TGTGCCAGCACCAAGGAGAGGGTAGCGGACCAAGAGACCCAGTACTTC.

This chain uses TRBV4-3 with TRBJ2-2; perhaps TRBD2 as D (6 bases). CDR1 and CDR2 from the germline V gene are LGHNA and YSLEER. The CDR3 has 15 amino acids. V gave up 1 base and J gave up 6 bases, with 12 bases separating them. The chain's CDR3 is CASSQGMEGAGELFF. The CDR3 DNA is TGCGCCAGCAGCCAAGGAATGGAGGGCGCCGGGGAGCTGTTTTTT.

The rearrangement joins TRBV5-1 to TRBJ1-1; D remains ambiguous. The CDR3 has 13 amino acids. From germline, CDR1 is SGHRS and CDR2 YFSETQ. V lost 3 bases, J lost 5 bases, and 11 bases lay in between. In DNA, the CDR3 is TGCGCCAGCAGCTGGCAAGGCGGGACTGAAGCTTTCTTT. It is translated as CASSWQGGTEAFF.

V gene TRBV2 combines with J gene TRBJ1-4; perhaps TRBD1 as D (5 bases). This CDR3 contains 12 residues. Trimming took 7 bases from V and 6 from J, leaving 9 bases between them. Looked up from germline, CDR1 is SNHLY and CDR2 is FYNNEI. For the CDR3, the DNA is TGTGCCAGCACCAGGGTCCATGAAAAACTGTTTTTT. Its protein product is CASTRVHEKLFF.

The V call is TRBV5-5, the J call TRBJ2-7; D ambiguous. This CDR3 region has 14 residues. Germline V gives CDR1 SGHKS, CDR2 YYEKEE (reference sequence). V lost 4 bases, J lost 0 bases, and 11 bases lay in between. CDR3 protein: CASSLGVISYEQYF. Written as DNA, the CDR3 is TGTGCCAGCAGCCTGGGTGTCATCTCCTACGAGCAGTACTTC.

The chain couples TRBV6-5 to TRBJ2-1; perhaps TRBD1 as D (5 bases). Germline loops: CDR1 MNHEY, CDR2 SVGAGI. This CDR3 has 15 residues. The ends were cut back, 2 bases at V and 8 bases at J, with 16 bases in the middle. The CDR3 protein is CASSYVRGDVHEQFF. The DNA of the CDR3 is TGTGCCAGCAGTTACGTTAGGGGCGATGTCCATGAGCAGTTCTTC.

DNA for the CDR3: TGTGCCAGTAGTCCGGTCTCCGGTTCAGGGGACTACGAGCAGTACTTC. Its protein is CASSPVSGSGDYEQYF. The chain carries TRBV19 and TRBJ2-7; tentatively, D is TRBD1 (6 bases). The length of the CDR3 is 16 residues. Germline V gene lookup returns CDR1 LNHDA and CDR2 SQIVND (reference sequence). The V and J ends lost 5 bases and 3 bases respectively, with 20 bases between them.

J is TRBJ2-5 and V is TRBV7-2, with 9 positions matching TRBD1. After removal of 4 bases from V and 8 bases from J, the junction contained 5 bases not matched to a gene. Germline-derived CDR1 and CDR2 are SGHTA and FQGNSA. The CDR3 is 13 residues long. Here the CDR3 reads CASSWDRVATQYF. In DNA, the CDR3 is TGTGCCAGCAGCTGGGACAGGGTGGCAACCCAGTACTTC.

The chain is built from TRBV4-1 and TRBJ2-5; possible D gene TRBD2, 5 bases. The germline V gene encodes CDR1 MGHRA and CDR2 YSYEKL. V shed 1 base and J shed 7 bases, with 10 bases lying between them. The CDR3 totals 13 residues. The CDR3 DNA reads as TGCGCCAGCAGCCAAGTGAATAGCGCGACCCAGTACTTC. It codes for CASSQVNSATQYF.

V is TRBV6-1 and J is TRBJ2-6; D ambiguous. The CDR3 spans 15 residues. V lost 1 base and J lost 1, with 5 bases in between. Germline CDR1 MNHNS, CDR2 SASEGT. The CDR3 loop reads CASSEEQSGANVLTF. The CDR3 DNA sequence: TGTGCCAGCAGTGAAGAACAGTCTGGGGCCAACGTCCTGACTTTC.

The CDR3 here is CASSRGDRNTIYF. The CDR3 nucleotides are TGTGCCAGCTCACGGGGAGACAGAAACACCATATATTTT. The V gene is TRBV18, the J gene TRBJ1-3, with no clear D. The CDR3 runs 13 residues. V lost 4 bases to trimming and J lost 5 bases, with 9 bases between them. The germline V gene encodes CDR1 KGHSH and CDR2 LQKENI.

The chain is built from TRBV4-1 and TRBJ2-1; D might be TRBD2 (6 bases). The CDR3 is 15 amino acids. Trimming took off 0 bases at V and 4 bases at J, with 10 bases between the two ends. Looked up from germline, CDR1 is MGHRA and CDR2 is YSYEKL. The CDR3 here is CASSQEALAYNEQFF. CDR3 bases: TGCGCCAGCAGCCAAGAAGCACTAGCTTACAATGAGCAGTTCTTC.

The genes are TRBV6-5 and TRBJ2-2, with 7 bases matching TRBD1. The CDR3 runs to 15 residues. Germline V CDR1 and CDR2: MNHEY, SVGAGI. Losses at the gene ends were 5 bases for V and 4 bases for J; bases not matched to a gene: 7. The CDR3 region is CASSPGRGLTGELFF. DNA for the CDR3: TGTGCCAGCAGTCCAGGAAGGGGGCTCACCGGGGAGCTGTTTTTT.

The CDR3 loop is CASSFQTSGRSSSYEQYF. The CDR3 nucleotides read TGTGCCAGCAGCTTCCAGACTAGCGGGAGGTCGAGCTCCTACGAGCAGTACTTC. The chain links TRBV11-2 to TRBJ2-7, with 13 bases matching TRBD2. This CDR3 is built from 18 residues. The germline CDR1 and CDR2 sequences are SGHAT and FQNNGV. Unmatched junction bases numbered 8, after V lost 3 bases and J lost 0 bases.